Presented here are 14 T cell receptor beta chains from one specimen sequenced in a study of CD8 T cells in Susac syndrome. Random hexamers were used to reverse transcribe about 0.45 to 1 ug of RNA. TCRdb fed the immunoSEQ multiplex PCR reads into MiXCR, producing one record per CDR3 protein. The data show about 160,000 distinct CDR3 sequences, approximately 93% seen once. The sequenced sample was CD4+ T cells from PBMCs. These receptors all stem from a human donor with multiple sclerosis.

This chain joins TRBV7-2 and TRBJ2-2; 9 bases match TRBD1. Trimming removed 5 bases from V and 5 bases from J; junction bases left unmatched: 9. Germline V CDR1 and CDR2: SGHTA, FQGNSA. There are 16 residues in the CDR3. This chain's CDR3 is CASSVGGGQGTGELFF. The CDR3 bases are TGTGCCAGCAGCGTCGGCGGCGGACAGGGGACCGGGGAGCTGTTTTTT.

This clonotype has more than one count but fewer than ten. The chain links TRBV5-4 to TRBJ2-2; 7 bases agree with TRBD2. Unmatched junction bases numbered 1, after V lost 2 bases and J lost 0 bases. The CDR3 covers 15 residues. Germline V lookup: CDR1 SGHNT, CDR2 YYREEE (reference sequence). CDR3 residues: CASSFGTTNTGELFF. The CDR3 region has the DNA TGTGCCAGCAGCTTTGGGACTACGAACACCGGGGAGCTGTTTTTT. The variable domain in full, completed from reference TRBV5-4 and TRBJ2-2, reads ETGVTQSPTHLIKTRGQQVTLRCSSQSGHNTVSWYQQALGQGPQFIFQYYREEENGRGNFPPRFSGLQFPNYSSELNVNALELDDSALYLCASSFGTTNTGELFFGEGSRLTVL.

V and J are TRBV5-4 and TRBJ1-1; perhaps TRBD1 as D (5 bases). Germline V gene lookup returns CDR1 SGHNT and CDR2 YYREEE (reference sequence). Trimming took 6 bases from V and 1 from J, leaving 13 bases between them. CDR3 length: 14 residues. CDR3 nucleotides: TGTGCCAGCACCGTTTCGACAGCGAACACTGAAGCTTTCTTT. The encoded protein is CASTVSTANTEAFF.

The rearrangement links TRBV7-2 to TRBJ2-7; D is perhaps TRBD2 (6 bases). The CDR3 loop spans 13 amino acids. V was cut by 3 bases and J by 9 bases, with 15 bases left in between. Germline assignment: CDR1 SGHTA and CDR2 FQGNSA. The CDR3 nucleotides read TGTGCCAGCAGCTTTTCGGGACTCCCTTGGCAGTACTTC. It translates to CASSFSGLPWQYF.

The V call is TRBV7-2, the J call TRBJ1-5, with TRBD1 matching over 10 bases. Germline CDR1 reads SGHTA; CDR2 reads FQGNSA. Trimming cost V 4 bases and J 7 bases; bases outside gene matches: 4. The CDR3 length is 14 residues. The CDR3: CASSWDRGGQPQHF. Written as DNA, the CDR3 is TGTGCCAGCAGCTGGGACAGGGGAGGCCAGCCCCAGCATTTT.

V is TRBV28 and J is TRBJ2-3; D not certain. V was clipped by 6 bases and J by 5 bases, with 15 bases between them. The CDR3 has 14 amino acids. Germline V gene sequence: CDR1 MDHEN, CDR2 SYDVKM. CDR3 in amino acids: CASRSSLRQDTQYF. CDR3 nucleotide sequence: TGTGCCAGCAGGTCGTCCCTAAGGCAAGATACGCAGTATTTT.

The chain uses TRBV29-1 and TRBJ1-5; D is undetermined. V dropped 4 bases and J dropped 0 bases, with 7 bases sitting between them. Germline values: CDR1 SQVTM, CDR2 ANQGSEA. The CDR3 length is 13 residues. The CDR3 sequence is CSVGDNSNQPQHF. In DNA form, the CDR3 reads TGCAGCGTTGGAGATAATAGCAATCAGCCCCAGCATTTT.

The gene calls are TRBV5-4 and TRBJ2-1; perhaps TRBD1 as D (6 bases). The CDR3 contains 16 residues. Trimming stripped 5 bases from V and 0 bases from J, with 15 bases between. In germline, CDR1 is SGHNT, CDR2 YYREEE (reference sequence). Written as DNA, the CDR3 is TGTGCCAGCAGACAAACAGGGATCATCTCCTACAATGAGCAGTTCTTC. It encodes CASRQTGIISYNEQFF.

This clonotype was counted once. The V and J genes are TRBV2 and TRBJ2-3; no reliable D call. The germline V gene has CDR1 SNHLY and CDR2 FYNNEI. Trimming removed 6 bases from V and 8 bases from J, with 12 bases in between. This CDR3 is 12 amino acids long. CDR3 bases: TGTGCCAGCAGCCCTCTGGCTGTTACGCAGTATTTT. Translating gives CASSPLAVTQYF.

The rearrangement uses TRBV3-1 and TRBJ1-2; maybe TRBD1 (6 bases). V was cut by 3 bases and J by 7 bases, with 15 bases left in between. Germline-derived CDR1 and CDR2 are LGHDT and YNNKEL (reference sequence). This CDR3 comprises 14 residues. CDR3 region: CASSHQPGAFGYTF. CDR3 DNA sequence: TGTGCCAGCAGCCATCAGCCAGGGGCTTTTGGCTACACCTTC.

CDR3 coding DNA: TGTGCCAGCAACCGGGACCAATACAATGAGCAGTTCTTC. It codes for CASNRDQYNEQFF. V and J are TRBV6-6 and TRBJ2-1; the D gene could be TRBD1 or TRBD2 (5 bases each). The CDR3 runs to 13 residues. Between the trimmed V and J ends, which lost 7 bases and 4 bases, there was a span of 11 bases. Germline CDR1 and CDR2: MNHNY and SVGAGI (reference sequence).

The table lists this clonotype with a count of one. V usage is TRBV18 and J usage is TRBJ2-2, with D perhaps TRBD2 (5 bases). This CDR3 region has 16 residues. Germline assignment: CDR1 KGHSH and CDR2 LQKENI. Trimming took off 5 bases at V and 0 bases at J, with 13 bases between the two ends. CDR3 sequence: CASSEAVPANTGELFF. The CDR3, as DNA: TGTGCCAGCTCAGAAGCGGTCCCCGCGAACACCGGGGAGCTGTTTTTT.

The chain combines TRBV7-9 with TRBJ2-7, with no clear D. This CDR3 region has 14 residues. V was cut by 3 bases and J by 2 bases, with 11 bases left in between. In germline, CDR1 is SEHNR, CDR2 FQNEAQ (reference sequence). In DNA form, the CDR3 reads TGTGCCAGCAGCTTGGCATACAGAACCTACGAGCAGTACTTC. This gives the protein CASSLAYRTYEQYF.

The chain has TRBV5-6 and TRBJ1-1; a weak D match, TRBD1 (5 bases). The CDR3 totals 13 residues. The germline V gene encodes CDR1 SGHDT and CDR2 YYEEEE. Trimming left V 6 bases short and J 5 bases short, with 14 bases between. CDR3: CASTILRGTEAFF. The DNA of the CDR3 is TGTGCCAGCACCATCCTTAGGGGAACTGAAGCTTTCTTT.